This paragraph reports one TCR beta chain. Its antigen is not identified. V dropped 7 bases and J dropped 5 bases, with 11 bases sitting between them. The CDR3 length is 11 residues. Germline V CDR1 and CDR2: DFQATT, SNEGSKA (reference sequence). This sample stems from a study of identifying expanded T cells in peripheral blood. Study-wide points: Clone count variance between roughly two-week samples rose with total template count.

Produced via immunoSEQ multiplex PCR; TCRdb's table is partial and in-frame only. Here the sample spans about 76,000 clones, 84% being singletons. This chain joins TRBV20-1 and TRBJ1-1; no definite D call. The specimen was blood. This receptor was obtained from a person aged 18 to 69 in good health. CDR3 in DNA: TGCAGTGTCAAAAGGGTAACTGAAGCTTTCTTT. Amino acid sequence: CSVKRVTEAFF.